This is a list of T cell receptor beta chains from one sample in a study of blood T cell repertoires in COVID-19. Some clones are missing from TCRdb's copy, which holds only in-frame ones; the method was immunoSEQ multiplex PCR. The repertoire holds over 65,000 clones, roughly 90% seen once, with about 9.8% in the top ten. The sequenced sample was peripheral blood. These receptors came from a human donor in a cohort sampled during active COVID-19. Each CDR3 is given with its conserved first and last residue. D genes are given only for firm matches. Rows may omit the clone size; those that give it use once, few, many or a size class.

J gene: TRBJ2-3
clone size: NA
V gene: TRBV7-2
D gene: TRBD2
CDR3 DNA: TGTGCCAGCAGCACGACTAGCGGGAGAAGCACAGATACGCAGTATTTT
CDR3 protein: CASSTTSGRSTDTQYF

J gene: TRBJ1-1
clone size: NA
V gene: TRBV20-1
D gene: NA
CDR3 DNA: TGCAGTGCTAGTCTCGGGTTGGCTGAAGCTTTCTTT
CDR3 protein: CSASLGLAEAFF

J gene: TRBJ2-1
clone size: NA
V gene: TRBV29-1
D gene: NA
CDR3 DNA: TGCAGCACTTACTACTCCTACAATGAGCAGTTCTTC
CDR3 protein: CSTYYSYNEQFF

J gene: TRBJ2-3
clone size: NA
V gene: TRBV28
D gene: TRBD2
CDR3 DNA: TGTGCCAGCAGTTTAACTAGCGGGAGGGCGACGGCACAGTATTTT
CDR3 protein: CASSLTSGRATAQYF

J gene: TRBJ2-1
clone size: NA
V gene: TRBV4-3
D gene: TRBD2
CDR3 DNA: TGCGCCAGCAGCCAATTGGGACTAGCGGCGCAGTTCTTC
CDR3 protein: CASSQLGLAAQFF

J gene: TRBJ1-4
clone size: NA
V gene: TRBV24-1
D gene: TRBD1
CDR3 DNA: TGTGCCACCAGTCGAGGGGGCCCTAATGAAAAACTGTTTTTT
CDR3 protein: CATSRGGPNEKLFF

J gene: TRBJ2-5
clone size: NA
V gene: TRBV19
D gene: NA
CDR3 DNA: TGTGCCAGTAGTAGTTGGTCCGCGGAGACCCAGTACTTC
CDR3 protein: CASSSWSAETQYF

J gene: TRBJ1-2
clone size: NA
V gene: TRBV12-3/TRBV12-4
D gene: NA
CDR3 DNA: TGTGCCAGCAGTTATGACAGCAACTATGGCTACACCTTC
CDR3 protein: CASSYDSNYGYTF

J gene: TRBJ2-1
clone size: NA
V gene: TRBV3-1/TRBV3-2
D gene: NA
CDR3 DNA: TGTGCCAGCAGGCCTAGCGAAGGCTACAATGAGCAGTTCTTC
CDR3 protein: CASRPSEGYNEQFF

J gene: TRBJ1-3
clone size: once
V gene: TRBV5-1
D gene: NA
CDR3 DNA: TGCGCCAGCAGCTTGGCGGGGGTCCCTGGAAACACCATATATTTT
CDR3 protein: CASSLAGVPGNTIYF

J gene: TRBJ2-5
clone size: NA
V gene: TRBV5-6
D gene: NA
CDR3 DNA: TGTGCCAGCAGCTTCCGGACTGTACAAGAGACCCAGTACTTC
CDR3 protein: CASSFRTVQETQYF

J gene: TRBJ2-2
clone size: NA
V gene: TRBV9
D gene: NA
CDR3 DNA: TGTGCCAGCAGCGTAGACCCCAGGGGGGCGAATGTAAACACCGGGGAGCTGTTTTTT
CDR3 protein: CASSVDPRGANVNTGELFF

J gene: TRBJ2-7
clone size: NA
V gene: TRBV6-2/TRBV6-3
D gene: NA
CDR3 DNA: TGTGCCAGCAGTTCGCGACTTTCTTCTGACAGATTCTACGAGCAGTACTTC
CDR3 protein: CASSSRLSSDRFYEQYF

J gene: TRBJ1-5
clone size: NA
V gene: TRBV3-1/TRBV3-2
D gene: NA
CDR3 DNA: TGTGCCAGCAGCCAAGGGGGCAGCAATCAGCCCCAGCATTTT
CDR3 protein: CASSQGGSNQPQHF

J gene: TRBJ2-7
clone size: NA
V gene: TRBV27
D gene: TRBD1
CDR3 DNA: TGTGCCAGCAGTTCCCGGGACAGGGGTTACGAGCAGTACTTC
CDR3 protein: CASSSRDRGYEQYF

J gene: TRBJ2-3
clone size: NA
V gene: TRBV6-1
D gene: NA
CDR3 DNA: TGTGCCAGCAGTGAAAACCCCGGTACGGATACGCAGTATTTT
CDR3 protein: CASSENPGTDTQYF

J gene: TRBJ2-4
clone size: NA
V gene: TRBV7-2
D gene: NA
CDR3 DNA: TGTGCCAGCAGCTTAGATCGGAGTAAGGACATTCAGTACTTC
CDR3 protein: CASSLDRSKDIQYF

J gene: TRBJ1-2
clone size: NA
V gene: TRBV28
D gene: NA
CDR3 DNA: TGTGCCGTCCGGGAGAGGGGTGTAACTGGCTACACCTTC
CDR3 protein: CAVRERGVTGYTF

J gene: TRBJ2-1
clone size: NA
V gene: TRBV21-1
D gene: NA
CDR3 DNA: TGTGCCAGCAGCAGATTAGCGGGAGGCCGGAATGAGCAGTTCTTC
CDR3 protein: CASSRLAGGRNEQFF

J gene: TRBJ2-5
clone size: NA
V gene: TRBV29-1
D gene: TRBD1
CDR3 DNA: TGCAGCGCCTTGACAGGGATTGAAGAGACCCAGTACTTC
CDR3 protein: CSALTGIEETQYF

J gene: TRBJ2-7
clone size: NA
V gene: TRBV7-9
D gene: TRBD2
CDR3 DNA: TGTGCCAGCAGCTGGACTAGCGCCCACTACGAGCAGTACTTC
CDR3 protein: CASSWTSAHYEQYF

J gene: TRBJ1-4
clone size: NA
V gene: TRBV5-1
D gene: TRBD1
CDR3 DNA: TGCGCCAGCAGCTTGGGACAGGGGTCAGGTGAAAAACTGTTTTTT
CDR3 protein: CASSLGQGSGEKLFF

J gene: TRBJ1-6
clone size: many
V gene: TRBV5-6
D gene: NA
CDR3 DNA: TGTGCCAGCAGCTTGGCCGGCGGTATTTCACCCCTCCACTTT
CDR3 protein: CASSLAGGISPLHF

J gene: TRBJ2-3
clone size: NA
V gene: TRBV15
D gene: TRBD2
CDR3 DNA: TGTGCCACCAGCAGAGGGCTTTCGGGACTAGCGGGAGCGACAGATACGCAGTATTTT
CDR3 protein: CATSRGLSGLAGATDTQYF

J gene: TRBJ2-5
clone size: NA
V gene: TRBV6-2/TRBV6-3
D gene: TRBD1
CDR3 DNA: TGTGCCAGCAGTTCCTCAAGGACAGGGCGGGAGACCCAGTACTTC
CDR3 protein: CASSSSRTGRETQYF

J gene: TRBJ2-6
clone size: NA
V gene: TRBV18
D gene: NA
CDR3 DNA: TGTGCCAGCTCACCGGACAGCATAAGCTCTGGGGCCAACGTCCTGACTTTC
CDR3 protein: CASSPDSISSGANVLTF

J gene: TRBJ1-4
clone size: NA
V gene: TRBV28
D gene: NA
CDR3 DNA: TGTGCCAGCAGCAGTGCAACTAATGAAAAACTGTTTTTT
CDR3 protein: CASSSATNEKLFF

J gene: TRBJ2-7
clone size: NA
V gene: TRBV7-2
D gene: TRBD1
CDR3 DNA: TGTGCCAGCAGCGTGCGACAGGGGGCCTACGAGCAGTACTTC
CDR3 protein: CASSVRQGAYEQYF

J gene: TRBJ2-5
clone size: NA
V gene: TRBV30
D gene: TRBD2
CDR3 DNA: TGTGCCTGGAGTGGTGGAGCGGGGGGAGAGACCCAGTACTTC
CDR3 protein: CAWSGGAGGETQYF

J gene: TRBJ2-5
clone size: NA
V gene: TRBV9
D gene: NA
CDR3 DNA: TGTGCCAGCAGCCCCGAAGGGGACCAAGAGACCCAGTACTTC
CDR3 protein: CASSPEGDQETQYF

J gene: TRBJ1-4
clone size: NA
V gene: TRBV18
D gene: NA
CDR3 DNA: TGTGCCAGCTCACCCGGAGGTCCAACTAATGAAAAACTGTTTTTT
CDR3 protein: CASSPGGPTNEKLFF

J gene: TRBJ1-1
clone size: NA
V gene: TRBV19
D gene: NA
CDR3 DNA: TGTGCCAGTAGCTGGGGGGGAGATGAAGCTTTCTTT
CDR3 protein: CASSWGGDEAFF

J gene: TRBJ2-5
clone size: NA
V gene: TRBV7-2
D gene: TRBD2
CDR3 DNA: TGTGCCAGCAGTCTGGGGGGGGGCCAAGAGACCCAGTACTTC
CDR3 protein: CASSLGGGQETQYF

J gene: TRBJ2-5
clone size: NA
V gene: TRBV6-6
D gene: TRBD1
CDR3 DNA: TGTGCCAGCAGACGGGACAGACCAATTCAAGAGACCCAGTACTTC
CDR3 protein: CASRRDRPIQETQYF

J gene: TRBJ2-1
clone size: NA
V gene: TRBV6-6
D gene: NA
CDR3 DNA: TGTGCCAGCAGTCCCCTGGCGGGATCCTACAATGAGCAGTTCTTC
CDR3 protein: CASSPLAGSYNEQFF

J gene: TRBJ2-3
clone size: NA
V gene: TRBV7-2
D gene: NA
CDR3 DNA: TGTGCCAGCAGCTTATTCGCTAGCGTTAGCACAGATACGCAGTATTTT
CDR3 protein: CASSLFASVSTDTQYF

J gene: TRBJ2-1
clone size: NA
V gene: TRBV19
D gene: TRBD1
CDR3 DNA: TGTGCCAGTACCCCGGGACAGGGTGATGAGCAGTTCTTC
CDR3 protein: CASTPGQGDEQFF

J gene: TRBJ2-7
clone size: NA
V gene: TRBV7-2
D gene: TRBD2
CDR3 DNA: TGTGCCAGCAGCTTAGCCGTAAGCGGGAGCTCCTACGAGCAGTACTTC
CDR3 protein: CASSLAVSGSSYEQYF

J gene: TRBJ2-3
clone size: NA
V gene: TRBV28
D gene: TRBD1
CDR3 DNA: TGTGCCAGCAGCCGGGACAGACTCACAGATACGCAGTATTTT
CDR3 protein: CASSRDRLTDTQYF

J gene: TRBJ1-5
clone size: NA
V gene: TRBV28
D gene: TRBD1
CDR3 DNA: TGTGCCAGCAGCATCCACCGTCAGGACAGGAGGGGTCAGCCCCAGCATTTT
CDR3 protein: CASSIHRQDRRGQPQHF

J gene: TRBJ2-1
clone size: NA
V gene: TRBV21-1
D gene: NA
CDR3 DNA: TGTGCCAGCAGCAAAACGGTGGGAGGGTCCTACAATGAGCAGTTCTTC
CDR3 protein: CASSKTVGGSYNEQFF

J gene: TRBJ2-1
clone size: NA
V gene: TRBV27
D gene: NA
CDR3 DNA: TGTGCCAGCAGTCTCCCCCGCGGTATCTACAATGAGCAGTTCTTC
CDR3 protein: CASSLPRGIYNEQFF

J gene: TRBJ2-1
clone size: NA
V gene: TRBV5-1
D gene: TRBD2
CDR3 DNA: TGCGCCAGCAGCTTGTCAAGCGGGAGGGCTGATGAGCAGTTCTTC
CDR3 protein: CASSLSSGRADEQFF

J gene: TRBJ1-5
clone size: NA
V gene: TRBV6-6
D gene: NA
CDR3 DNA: TGTGCCAGCAGTTACTCGAACAGACATAGCAATCAGCCCCAGCATTTT
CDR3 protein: CASSYSNRHSNQPQHF

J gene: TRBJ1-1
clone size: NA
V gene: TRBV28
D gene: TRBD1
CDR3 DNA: TGTGCCAGCAGGGGTCCGACAGGGGGGAAGAACACTGAAGCTTTCTTT
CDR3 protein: CASRGPTGGKNTEAFF

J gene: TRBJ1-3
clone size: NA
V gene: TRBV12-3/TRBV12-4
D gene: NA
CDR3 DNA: TGTGCCAGCAGTTTAGTAGCAGGAAACACCATATATTTT
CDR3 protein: CASSLVAGNTIYF

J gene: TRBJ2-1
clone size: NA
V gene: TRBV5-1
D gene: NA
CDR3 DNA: TGCGCCAGCAGTTTGAGTGCTACCTCCTACAATGAGCAGTTCTTC
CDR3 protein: CASSLSATSYNEQFF

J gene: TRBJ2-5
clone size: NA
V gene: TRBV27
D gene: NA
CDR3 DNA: TGTGCCAGCAGTTTAGCCGGCAGGAAGGAGACCCAGTACTTC
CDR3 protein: CASSLAGRKETQYF

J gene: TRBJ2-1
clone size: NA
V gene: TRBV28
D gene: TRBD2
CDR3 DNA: TGTGCCACCTTCATAGCGGGATTCTACAATGAGCAGTTCTTC
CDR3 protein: CATFIAGFYNEQFF

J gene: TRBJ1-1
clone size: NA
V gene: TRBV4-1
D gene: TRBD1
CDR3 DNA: TGCGCCAGCAGCCACCCGGGACAGGGGGACACTGAAGCTTTCTTT
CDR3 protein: CASSHPGQGDTEAFF